This TCR beta chain was identified during a study of vaccination effects on CD4 cells after COVID-19. Antigen-specific CD4+ T cells were expanded with viral peptide pools in the ViraFEST assay before sequencing. Researchers isolated CD4+ T cells once around 11 days of culture had elapsed. Each participant was given two doses of one vaccine (BNT162b2 or mRNA-1273). Concerning this clone itself: What it binds is not known.

Profiling relied on immunoSEQ multiplex PCR, and the TCRdb table lists in-frame clones only, not all of them. The data hold 30,000 to 40,000 clones, with about 80% observed a single time. The sample here was CD4+ T cells from PBMCs cultured with HCoV-NL63 spike peptides, taken after COVID-19 vaccination. The sequence was collected from a human donor who received a COVID-19 vaccine. Some clones in this sample may be carry-over from other donors' samples.

CDR3 sequence (DNA): TGTGCCAGCTCTGACAGGGGGCGAATAATCACTGAAGCTTTCTTT. Its translation is CASSDRGRIITEAFF. The rearrangement links TRBV6-5 to TRBJ1-1; 10 positions match TRBD1. Unmatched junction bases numbered 10, after V lost 8 bases and J lost 4 bases. This CDR3 region has 15 residues. The germline V gene encodes CDR1 MNHEY and CDR2 SVGAGI.